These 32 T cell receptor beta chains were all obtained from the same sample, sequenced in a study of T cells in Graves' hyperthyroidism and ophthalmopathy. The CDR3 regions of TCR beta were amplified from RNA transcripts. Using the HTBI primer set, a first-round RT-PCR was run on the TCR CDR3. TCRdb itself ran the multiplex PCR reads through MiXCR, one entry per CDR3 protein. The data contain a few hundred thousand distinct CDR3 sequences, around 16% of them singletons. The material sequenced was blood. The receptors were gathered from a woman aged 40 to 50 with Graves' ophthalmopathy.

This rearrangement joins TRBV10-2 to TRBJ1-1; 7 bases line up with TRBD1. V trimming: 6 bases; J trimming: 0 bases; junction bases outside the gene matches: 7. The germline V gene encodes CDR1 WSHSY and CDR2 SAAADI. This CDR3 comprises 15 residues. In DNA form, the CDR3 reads TGCGCCAGCAGAGCAGACAGGGTCCTGAACACTGAAGCTTTCTTT. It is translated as CASRADRVLNTEAFF.

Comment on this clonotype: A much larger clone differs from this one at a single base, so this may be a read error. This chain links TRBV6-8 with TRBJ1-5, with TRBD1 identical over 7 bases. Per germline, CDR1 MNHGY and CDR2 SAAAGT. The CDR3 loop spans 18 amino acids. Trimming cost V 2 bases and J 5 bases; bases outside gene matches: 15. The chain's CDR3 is CASSYTRSNRGEDQPQHF. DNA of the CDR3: TGTGCCAGCAGTTACACACGGAGCAACAGGGGTGAAGATCAGCCCCAGCATTTT.

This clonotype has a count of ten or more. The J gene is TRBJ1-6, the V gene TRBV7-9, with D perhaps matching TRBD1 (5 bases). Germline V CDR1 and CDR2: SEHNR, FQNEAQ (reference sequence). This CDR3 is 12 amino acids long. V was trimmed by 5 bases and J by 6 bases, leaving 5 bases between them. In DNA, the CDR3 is TGTGCCAGCAGCGACAGTAATTCACCCCTCCACTTT. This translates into CASSDSNSPLHF. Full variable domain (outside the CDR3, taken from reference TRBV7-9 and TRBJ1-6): DTGVSQNPRHKITKRGQNVTFRCDPISEHNRLYWYRQTLGQGPEFLTYFQNEAQLEKSRLLSDRFSAERPKGSFSTLEIQRTEQGDSAMYLCASSDSNSPLHFGNGTRLTVT.

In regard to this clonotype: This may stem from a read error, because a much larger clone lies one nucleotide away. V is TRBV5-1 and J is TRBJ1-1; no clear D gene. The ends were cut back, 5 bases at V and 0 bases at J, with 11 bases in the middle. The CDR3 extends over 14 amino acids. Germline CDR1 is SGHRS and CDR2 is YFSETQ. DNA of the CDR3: TGCGCCAGCAGGGAGGGCAGTTTGAACACTGAAGCTTTCTTT. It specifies CASREGSLNTEAFF.

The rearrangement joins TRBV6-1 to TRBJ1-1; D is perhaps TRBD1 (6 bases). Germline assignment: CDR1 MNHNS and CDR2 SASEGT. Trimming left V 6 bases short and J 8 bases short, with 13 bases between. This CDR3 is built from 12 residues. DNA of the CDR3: TGTGCCAGCAGAACCGGGACATTCGAAGCTTTCTTT. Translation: CASRTGTFEAFF.

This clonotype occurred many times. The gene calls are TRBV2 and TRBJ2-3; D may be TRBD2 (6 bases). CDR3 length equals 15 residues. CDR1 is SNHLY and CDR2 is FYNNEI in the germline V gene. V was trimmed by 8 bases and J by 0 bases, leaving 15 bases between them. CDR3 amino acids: CASRESFTSTDTQYF. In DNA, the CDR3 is TGTGCCAGCCGGGAGAGCTTCACTAGCACAGATACGCAGTATTTT. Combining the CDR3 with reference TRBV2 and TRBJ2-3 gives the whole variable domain EPEVTQTPSHQVTQMGQEVILRCVPISNHLYFYWYRQILGQKVEFLVSFYNNEISEKSEIFDDQFSVERPDGSNFTLKIRSTKLEDSAMYFCASRESFTSTDTQYFGPGTRLTVL.

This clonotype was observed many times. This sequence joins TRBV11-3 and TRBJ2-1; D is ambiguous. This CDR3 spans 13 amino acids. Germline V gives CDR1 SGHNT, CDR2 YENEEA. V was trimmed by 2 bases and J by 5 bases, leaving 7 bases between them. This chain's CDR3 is CASSLRRDNEQFF. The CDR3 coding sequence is TGTGCCAGCAGCTTAAGGAGAGACAATGAGCAGTTCTTC.

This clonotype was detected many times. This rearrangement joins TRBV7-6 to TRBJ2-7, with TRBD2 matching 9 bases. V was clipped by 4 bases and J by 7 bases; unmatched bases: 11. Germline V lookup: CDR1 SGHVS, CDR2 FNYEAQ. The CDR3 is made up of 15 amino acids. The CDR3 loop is CASSSRGLAGIEQYF. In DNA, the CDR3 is TGTGCCAGCAGCTCCAGAGGCCTAGCGGGAATTGAGCAGTACTTC.

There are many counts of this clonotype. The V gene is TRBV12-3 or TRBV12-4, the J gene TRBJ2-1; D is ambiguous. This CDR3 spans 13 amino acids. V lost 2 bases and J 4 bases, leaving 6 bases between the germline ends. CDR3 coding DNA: TGTGCCAGCAGTTTATCAGATTACAATGAGCAGTTCTTC. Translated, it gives CASSLSDYNEQFF.

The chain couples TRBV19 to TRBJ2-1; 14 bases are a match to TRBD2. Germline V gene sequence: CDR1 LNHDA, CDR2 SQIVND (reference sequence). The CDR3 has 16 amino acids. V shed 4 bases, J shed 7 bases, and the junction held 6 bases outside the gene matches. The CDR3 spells CASSKTSGGARNEQFF. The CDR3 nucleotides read TGTGCCAGTAGTAAGACTAGCGGGGGGGCGAGGAATGAGCAGTTCTTC.

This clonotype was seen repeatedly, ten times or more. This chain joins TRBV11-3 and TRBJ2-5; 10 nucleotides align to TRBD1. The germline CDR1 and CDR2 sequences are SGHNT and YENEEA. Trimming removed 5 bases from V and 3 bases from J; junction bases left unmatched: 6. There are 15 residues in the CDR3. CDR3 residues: CASSARTGGEETQYF. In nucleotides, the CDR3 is TGTGCCAGCAGCGCTAGGACAGGGGGTGAAGAGACCCAGTACTTC.

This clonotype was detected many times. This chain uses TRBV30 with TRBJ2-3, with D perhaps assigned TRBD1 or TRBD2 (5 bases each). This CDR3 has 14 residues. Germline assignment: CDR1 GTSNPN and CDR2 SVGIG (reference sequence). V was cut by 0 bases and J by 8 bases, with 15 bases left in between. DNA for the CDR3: TGTGCCTGGAGTGTGGTTAAGGGGAGCGGTACGCAGTATTTT. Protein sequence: CAWSVVKGSGTQYF.

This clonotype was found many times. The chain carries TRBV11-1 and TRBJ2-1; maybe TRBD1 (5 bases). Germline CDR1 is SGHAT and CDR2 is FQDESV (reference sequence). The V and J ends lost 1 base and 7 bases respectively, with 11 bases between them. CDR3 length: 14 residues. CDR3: CASSLGGRQNEQFF. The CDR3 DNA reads TGTGCCAGCAGCTTAGGGGGTAGACAGAATGAGCAGTTCTTC.

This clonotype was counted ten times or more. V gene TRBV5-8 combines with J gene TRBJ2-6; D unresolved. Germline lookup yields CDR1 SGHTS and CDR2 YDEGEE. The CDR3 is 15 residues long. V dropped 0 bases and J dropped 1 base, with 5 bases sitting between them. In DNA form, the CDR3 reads TGTGCCAGCAGCTTGGATCAATCTGGGGCCAACGTCCTGACTTTC. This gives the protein CASSLDQSGANVLTF.

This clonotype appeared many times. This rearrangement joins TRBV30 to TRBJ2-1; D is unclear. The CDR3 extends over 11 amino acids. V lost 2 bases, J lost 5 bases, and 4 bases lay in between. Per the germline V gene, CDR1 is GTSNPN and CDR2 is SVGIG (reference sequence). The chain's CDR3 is CAWSPDNEQFF. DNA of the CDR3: TGTGCCTGGAGTCCCGACAATGAGCAGTTCTTC.

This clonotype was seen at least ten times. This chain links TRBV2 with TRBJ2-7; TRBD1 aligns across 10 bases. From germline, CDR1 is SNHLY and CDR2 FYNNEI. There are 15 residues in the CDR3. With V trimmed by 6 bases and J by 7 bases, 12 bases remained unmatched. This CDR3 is CASSDRGRGAREQYF. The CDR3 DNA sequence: TGTGCCAGCAGCGACAGGGGGCGTGGGGCTAGGGAGCAGTACTTC.

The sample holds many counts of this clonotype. CDR3 nucleotide sequence: TGTGCCAGCAGTTATGAGGGGAGGACTGAAGCTTTCTTT. Its translation is CASSYEGRTEAFF. This chain joins TRBV6-5 and TRBJ1-1, with D possibly being TRBD1 (5 bases). Germline assignment: CDR1 MNHEY and CDR2 SVGAGI. The V end was cut by 3 bases, the J end by 5 bases, with 10 bases between. The CDR3 has 13 residues.

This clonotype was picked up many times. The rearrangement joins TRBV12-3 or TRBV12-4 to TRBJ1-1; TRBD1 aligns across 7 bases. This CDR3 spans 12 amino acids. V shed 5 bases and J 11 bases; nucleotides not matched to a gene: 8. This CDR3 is CASSPGTVRAFF. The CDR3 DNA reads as TGTGCCAGCAGTCCGGGGACAGTTAGGGCTTTCTTT.

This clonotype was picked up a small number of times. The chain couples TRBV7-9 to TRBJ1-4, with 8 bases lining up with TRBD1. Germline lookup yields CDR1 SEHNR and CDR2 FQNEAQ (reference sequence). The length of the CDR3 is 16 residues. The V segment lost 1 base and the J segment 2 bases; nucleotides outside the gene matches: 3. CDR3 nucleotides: TGTGCCAGCAGCTTAGGAGGACAGGGCACTAATGAAAAACTGTTTTTT. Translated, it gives CASSLGGQGTNEKLFF.

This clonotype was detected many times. CDR3 DNA sequence: TGTGCCGGCGGGACAGGGGGATTGAACACTGAAGCTTTCTTT. This gives the protein CAGGTGGLNTEAFF. J is TRBJ1-1 and V is TRBV28; 11 bases line up with TRBD1. This CDR3 region has 14 residues. J was trimmed by 0 bases and V by 11 bases; bases with no gene match: 5. CDR1 MDHEN and CDR2 SYDVKM come from the germline V gene.

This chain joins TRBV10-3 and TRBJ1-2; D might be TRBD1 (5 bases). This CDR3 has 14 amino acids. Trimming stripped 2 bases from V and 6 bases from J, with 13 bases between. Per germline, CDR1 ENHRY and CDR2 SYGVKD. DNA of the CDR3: TGTGCCATCAGTGAGGGGGGACTGAAGGATGGCTACACCTTC. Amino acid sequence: CAISEGGLKDGYTF.

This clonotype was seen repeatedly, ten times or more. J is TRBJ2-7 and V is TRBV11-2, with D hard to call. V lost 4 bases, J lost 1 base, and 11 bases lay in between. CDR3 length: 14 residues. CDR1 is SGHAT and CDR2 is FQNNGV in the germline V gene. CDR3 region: CASSSLLGSYEQYF. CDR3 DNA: TGTGCCAGCAGCTCCCTACTCGGGTCCTACGAGCAGTACTTC.

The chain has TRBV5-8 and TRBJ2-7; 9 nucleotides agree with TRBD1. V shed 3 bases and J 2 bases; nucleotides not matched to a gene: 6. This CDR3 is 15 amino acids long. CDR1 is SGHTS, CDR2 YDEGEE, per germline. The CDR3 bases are TGTGCCAGCAGCTCCCGGGACAGGGATACCTACGAGCAGTACTTC. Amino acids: CASSSRDRDTYEQYF.

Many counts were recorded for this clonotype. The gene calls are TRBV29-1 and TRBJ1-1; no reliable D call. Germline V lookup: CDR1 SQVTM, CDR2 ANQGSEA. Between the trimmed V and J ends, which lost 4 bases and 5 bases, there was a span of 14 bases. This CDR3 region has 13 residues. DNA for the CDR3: TGCAGCGTTGTAAGGGATGCGAGGACTGAAGCTTTCTTT. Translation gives CSVVRDARTEAFF.

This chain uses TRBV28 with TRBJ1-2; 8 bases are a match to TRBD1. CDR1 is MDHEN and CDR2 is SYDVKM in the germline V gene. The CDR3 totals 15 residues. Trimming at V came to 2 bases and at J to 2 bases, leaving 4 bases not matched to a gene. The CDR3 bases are TGTGCCAGCAGTTTACACGCAGGGGGCAACTATGGCTACACCTTC. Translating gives CASSLHAGGNYGYTF.

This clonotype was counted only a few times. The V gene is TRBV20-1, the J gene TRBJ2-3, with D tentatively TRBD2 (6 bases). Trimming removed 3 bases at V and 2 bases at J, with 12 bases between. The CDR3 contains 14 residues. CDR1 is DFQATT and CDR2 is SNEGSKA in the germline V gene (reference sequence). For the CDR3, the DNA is TGCAGTGCTAGTTTCAGCGGGTACACAGATACGCAGTATTTT. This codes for CSASFSGYTDTQYF.

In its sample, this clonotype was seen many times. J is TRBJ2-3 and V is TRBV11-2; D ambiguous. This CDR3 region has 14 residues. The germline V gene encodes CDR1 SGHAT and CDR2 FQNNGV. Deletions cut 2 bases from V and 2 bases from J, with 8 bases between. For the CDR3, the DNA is TGTGCCAGCAGCTTATTATTTTCCACAGATACGCAGTATTTT. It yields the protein CASSLLFSTDTQYF.

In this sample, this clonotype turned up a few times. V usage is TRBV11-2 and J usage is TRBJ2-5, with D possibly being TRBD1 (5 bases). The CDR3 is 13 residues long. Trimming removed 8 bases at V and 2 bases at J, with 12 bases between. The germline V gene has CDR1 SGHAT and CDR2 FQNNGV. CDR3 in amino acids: CASARAAQETQYF. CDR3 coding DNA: TGTGCCAGCGCCAGGGCGGCTCAAGAGACCCAGTACTTC.

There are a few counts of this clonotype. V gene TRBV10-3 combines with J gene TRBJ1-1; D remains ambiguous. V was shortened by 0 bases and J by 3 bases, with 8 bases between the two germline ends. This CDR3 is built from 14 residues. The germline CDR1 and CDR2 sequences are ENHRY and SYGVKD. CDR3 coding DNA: TGTGCCATCAGTGAGTCAGAAACGGACACTGAAGCTTTCTTT. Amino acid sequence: CAISESETDTEAFF.

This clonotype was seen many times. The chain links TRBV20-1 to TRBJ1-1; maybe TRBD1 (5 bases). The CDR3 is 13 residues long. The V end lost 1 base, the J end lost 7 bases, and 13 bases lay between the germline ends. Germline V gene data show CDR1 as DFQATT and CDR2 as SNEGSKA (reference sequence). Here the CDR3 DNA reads TGCAGTGCTAGAGGGACAAAAGGGGATGAAGCTTTCTTT. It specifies CSARGTKGDEAFF.

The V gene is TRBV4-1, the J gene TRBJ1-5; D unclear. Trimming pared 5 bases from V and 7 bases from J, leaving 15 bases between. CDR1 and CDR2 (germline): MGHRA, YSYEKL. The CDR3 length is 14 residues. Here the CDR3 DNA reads TGCGCCAGCAGCAATGAGGCGGGTTGGCAGCCCCAGCATTTT. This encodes CASSNEAGWQPQHF.

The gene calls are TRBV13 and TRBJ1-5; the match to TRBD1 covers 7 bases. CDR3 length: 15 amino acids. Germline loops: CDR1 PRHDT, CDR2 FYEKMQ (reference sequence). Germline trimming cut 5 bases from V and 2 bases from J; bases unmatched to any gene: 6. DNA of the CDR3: TGTGCCAGCAGCAAAGGAACAGGGGGCAATCAGCCCCAGCATTTT. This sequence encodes CASSKGTGGNQPQHF.